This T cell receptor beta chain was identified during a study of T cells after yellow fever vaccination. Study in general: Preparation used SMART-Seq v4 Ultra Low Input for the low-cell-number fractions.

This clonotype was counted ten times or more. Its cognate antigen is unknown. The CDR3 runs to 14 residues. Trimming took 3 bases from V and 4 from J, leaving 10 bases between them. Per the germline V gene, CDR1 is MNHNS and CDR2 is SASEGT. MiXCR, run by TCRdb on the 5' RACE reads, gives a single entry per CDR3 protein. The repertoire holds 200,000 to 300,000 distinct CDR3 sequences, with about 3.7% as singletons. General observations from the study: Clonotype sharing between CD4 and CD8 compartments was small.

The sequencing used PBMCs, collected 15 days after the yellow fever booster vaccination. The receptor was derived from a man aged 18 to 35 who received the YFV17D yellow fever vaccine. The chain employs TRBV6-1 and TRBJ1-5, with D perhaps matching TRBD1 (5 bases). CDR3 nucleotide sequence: TGTGCCAGCAGTGATTACGAGGGGAATCAGCCCCAGCATTTT. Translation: CASSDYEGNQPQHF.